Sequencing of this TCR beta chain was carried out in a study of blood T cell repertoires in COVID-19. Study in general: Acute-phase and convalescent COVID-19 samples originated in the United States, Italy and Spain. In each case, the material was cDNA or gDNA derived from T cells, B-cell-depleted T cells, or PBMCs.

Trimming took 1 base from V and 4 from J, leaving 13 bases between them. The germline gives CDR1 SGHAT, CDR2 FQNNGV. This CDR3 has 15 residues. In the study's own analysis: Amplification of reference gene primers was used by the study to estimate nucleated cell counts. The data were produced by immunoSEQ multiplex PCR, yet TCRdb's version contains in-frame clones alone and is incomplete. Clone size and V and J calls were adopted from that table, with D and trimming inferred from the DNA. The table includes 150,000 or so clones, roughly nine tenths detected once. The sequenced material came from peripheral blood. The source of this sequence is a man in his fifties or sixties with acute or convalescent COVID-19. The chain recombines TRBV11-2 with TRBJ1-2; tentative D call: TRBD1 (6 bases). CDR3 sequence (DNA): TGTGCCAGCAGCTTAGCTGCCGACAGGCCCTATGGCTACACCTTC. Protein sequence: CASSLAADRPYGYTF.